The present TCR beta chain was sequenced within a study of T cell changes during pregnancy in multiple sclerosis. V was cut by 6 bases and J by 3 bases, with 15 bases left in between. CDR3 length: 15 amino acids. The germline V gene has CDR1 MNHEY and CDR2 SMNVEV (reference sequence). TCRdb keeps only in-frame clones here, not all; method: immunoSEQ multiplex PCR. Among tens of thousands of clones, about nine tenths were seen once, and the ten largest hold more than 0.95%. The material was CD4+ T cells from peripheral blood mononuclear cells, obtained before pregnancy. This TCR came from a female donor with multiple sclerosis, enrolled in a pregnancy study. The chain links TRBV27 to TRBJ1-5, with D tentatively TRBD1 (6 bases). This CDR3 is CASSRGPSPNQPQHF. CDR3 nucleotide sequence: TGTGCCAGCAGCAGGGGACCGAGCCCCAATCAGCCCCAGCATTTT.